The present entry profiles one TCR beta chain with its context. This sample stems from a study of T cells in Graves' hyperthyroidism and ophthalmopathy. Researchers took RNA transcripts and amplified the TCR beta CDR3 regions from them. Carried out on the TCR CDR3, a first-round RT-PCR used the HTBI primer set. One entry per CDR3 protein, called by TCRdb with MiXCR from the multiplex PCR reads. The profile covers a few hundred thousand distinct CDR3 sequences, with more than 20% appearing a single time and more than 25% taken by the ten largest. Germline V gene sequence: CDR1 SNHLY, CDR2 FYNNEI. The CDR3 is 13 amino acids. With 7 bases removed from V and 2 bases from J, the gap between germline ends came to 9 bases.

The receptor was derived from a man between 18 and 29 years old with Graves' hyperthyroidism. The chain carries TRBV2 and TRBJ1-5; D is unclear. The sequenced material came from blood. The CDR3 spells CASTGLRNQPQHF. Written as DNA, the CDR3 is TGTGCCAGCACCGGTCTTCGCAATCAGCCCCAGCATTTT.